This T cell receptor beta chain was documented in a study of tumor-infiltrating lymphocytes in localized non-small cell lung cancer. At the level of the study: Patients included smokers and never-smokers with various histologies, some sampled after neoadjuvant chemotherapy. Resected tumor was paired with non-adjacent uninvolved lung from the same patient. Findings of the study overall: No T-cell fraction difference was seen between IM1 and IM2 tumors. Higher tumor T cell infiltration than in uninvolved lung was supported by TCRbeta sequencing.

TCRdb's copy holds only in-frame clones and misses some; the assay was immunoSEQ multiplex PCR. The repertoire holds about 7,100 clones, with around 77% as singletons. On this clone itself: The antigen is not known.

The germline gives CDR1 MDHEN, CDR2 SYDVKM. V shed 7 bases and J 7 bases; nucleotides not matched to a gene: 11. CDR3 length equals 14 residues. The chain couples TRBV28 to TRBJ2-3; TRBD2 aligns across 7 bases. The specimen sequenced was uninvolved lung tissue not adjacent to the tumor. The sequence was obtained from a human donor with non-small cell lung cancer. The CDR3 region is CASTLGGSGNTQYF. The CDR3 DNA reads TGTGCCAGCACCCTAGGCGGGAGCGGAAATACGCAGTATTTT.